This TCR beta chain stems from a study of cytomegalovirus exposure and HLA in healthy donors. Notes on the study in general: TRBV6-2, TRBV6-3 and other indistinguishable V segments were excluded. Some TCR beta chains (around 180 of them) were listed as cytomegalovirus-associated. By a later analysis, the bulk of CMV-associated TCR beta chains appeared HLA-restricted.

13 Jbeta primers and 60 Vbeta primers were used for the PCR. Sequenced by immunoSEQ multiplex PCR; TCRdb stores in-frame clones only, minus some. This table holds about 160,000 clones, around 80% found once. Notes on this clone: Its antigen is undetermined.

The germline V gene has CDR1 SGDLS and CDR2 YYNGEE. The junction had 3 bases not matched to a gene; V was cut back by 0 bases and J by 5 bases. The CDR3 is 15 amino acids. This TCR was recovered from a male donor in good health and CMV-seropositive. The J gene is TRBJ2-7, the V gene TRBV9; 12 nucleotides agree with TRBD2. The material sequenced was PBMCs. CDR3 bases: TGTGCCAGCAGCGTAGGACTAGCGGGGGAGGACGAGCAGTACTTC. Translation: CASSVGLAGEDEQYF.